A single count supports the clone carrying this T cell receptor beta chain. The data are from a study of blood T cell repertoires in COVID-19. V shed 1 base, J shed 7 bases, and the junction held 6 bases outside the gene matches. The CDR3 has 17 residues. In germline, CDR1 is MDHEN, CDR2 SYDVKM. Generated by immunoSEQ multiplex PCR, the TCRdb table keeps only in-frame clones and is missing some. The sample includes 250,000 to 350,000 clones, around 87% seen only once; the top ten take approximately 5.3%. The TCR originated in a woman younger than 45 who had recovered from COVID-19. The specimen sequenced was PBMCs or T cells enriched from blood (not recorded which). This chain links TRBV28 with TRBJ1-6; 11 bases agree with TRBD1. CDR3 coding DNA: TGTGCCAGCAGTTTATTTGGGGACAGGGGGTACAATTCACCCCTCCACTTT. This sequence encodes CASSLFGDRGYNSPLHF.